These 30 T cell receptor beta chains were all obtained from the same sample, sequenced in a study of blood T cell repertoires in COVID-19 (dated by TCRdb to 2019 to 2021). Library preparation used the immunoSEQ multiplex PCR assay. Not all clones reach the TCRdb copy of this immuneACCESS table, which keeps in-frame sequences only. Checked studies attribute under half of the gap to unresolved V genes and leave the rest unexplained. The sample profile shows under 95,000 clones; around four fifths of them were found once. The ten largest make up less than 2.5% of the sample. Sequencing input: peripheral blood. The source of these receptors is a woman between 65 and 79 years old with acute or convalescent COVID-19.

A few counts support this clone. The V and J genes are TRBV2 and TRBJ2-5, with D perhaps matching TRBD2 (6 bases). Germline values: CDR1 SNHLY, CDR2 FYNNEI. The CDR3 contains 13 residues. V lost 4 bases to trimming and J lost 7 bases, with 13 bases between them. The CDR3 DNA is TGTGCCAGCAGTGCGGGGGTCCCCAGGACCCAGTACTTC. Translating it yields CASSAGVPRTQYF.

This clone occurred a few times. J is TRBJ1-1 and V is TRBV5-4; D is uncertain. CDR1 SGHNT and CDR2 YYREEE come from the germline V gene (reference sequence). The length of the CDR3 is 14 residues. Trimming cost V 0 bases and J 1 base, with 7 bases left between them. CDR3 coding DNA: TGTGCCAGCAGCTTGGCCAGGAAGAACACTGAAGCTTTCTTT. Its protein product is CASSLARKNTEAFF. The full variable domain, rest sourced from reference TRBV5-4 and TRBJ1-1, is ETGVTQSPTHLIKTRGQQVTLRCSSQSGHNTVSWYQQALGQGPQFIFQYYREEENGRGNFPPRFSGLQFPNYSSELNVNALELDDSALYLCASSLARKNTEAFFGQGTRLTVV.

This clone has a handful of counts. This chain uses TRBV5-1 with TRBJ1-1; 7 bases match TRBD1. Germline values: CDR1 SGHRS, CDR2 YFSETQ. The CDR3 contains 17 residues. The V gene end was trimmed by 3 bases and the J gene end by 1 base; junction bases not matched to a gene: 12. The CDR3 sequence: CASSSVMLGGQNTEAFF. The CDR3 nucleotides read TGCGCCAGCAGCTCTGTAATGCTAGGGGGCCAGAACACTGAAGCTTTCTTT.

The chain combines TRBV30 with TRBJ1-1, with TRBD1 identical over 8 bases. The germline V gene encodes CDR1 GTSNPN and CDR2 SVGIG (reference sequence). J lost 7 bases, V lost 2 bases, and 12 bases had no gene match. The CDR3 has 15 residues. CDR3 bases: TGTGCCTGGAGTCCAGACAGGGGCGGGTGGGGTGAAGCTTTCTTT. Protein: CAWSPDRGGWGEAFF.

In this sample, this clone turned up once. The V gene is TRBV5-6, the J gene TRBJ1-6; tentative D call: TRBD1 (5 bases). The germline CDR1 and CDR2 sequences are SGHDT and YYEEEE. Trimming shortened V by 0 bases and J by 9 bases, and 13 bases separated the two germline ends. This CDR3 region has 15 residues. In nucleotides, the CDR3 is TGTGCCAGCAGCTTGGTAGGGGTTACGGCTTCACCCCTCCACTTT. Residues: CASSLVGVTASPLHF. Full variable domain (missing parts from reference TRBV5-6 and TRBJ1-6): DAGVTQSPTHLIKTRGQQVTLRCSPKSGHDTVSWYQQALGQGPQFIFQYYEEEERQRGNFPDRFSGHQFPNYSSELNVNALLLGDSALYLCASSLVGVTASPLHFGNGTRLTVT.

The chain has TRBV9 and TRBJ1-2; perhaps TRBD1 as D (6 bases). The CDR3 length is 13 residues. Trimming removed 3 bases at V and 4 bases at J, with 10 bases between. The V gene's germline CDR1 is SGDLS and CDR2 YYNGEE. Written as DNA, the CDR3 is TGTGCCAGCAGCGAGACAGGCTCCTATGGCTACACCTTC. Translation: CASSETGSYGYTF. Looking up the rest from reference TRBV9 and TRBJ1-2 gives the full variable domain: DSGVTQTPKHLITATGQRVTLRCSPRSGDLSVYWYQQSLDQGLQFLIQYYNGEERAKGNILERFSAQQFPDLHSELNLSSLELGDSALYFCASSETGSYGYTFGSGTRLTVV.

The chain recombines TRBV18 with TRBJ1-1; perhaps TRBD1 as D (6 bases). The germline gives CDR1 KGHSH, CDR2 LQKENI. V was pared by 0 bases and J by 2 bases, with 13 bases between. This CDR3 has 16 residues. The CDR3 loop reads CASSPPGHLANTEAFF. The CDR3 DNA is TGTGCCAGCTCACCACCGGGACACCTGGCCAACACTGAAGCTTTCTTT.

The chain has TRBV10-2 and TRBJ1-1; a possible D gene is TRBD1 (6 bases). This CDR3 contains 14 residues. Trimming removed 8 bases at V and 5 bases at J, with 18 bases between. Per the germline V gene, CDR1 is WSHSY and CDR2 is SAAADI. The CDR3: CASHRGGAYTEAFF. The CDR3 DNA is TGCGCCAGCCATCGGGGGGGCGCGTATACTGAAGCTTTCTTT.

The rearrangement links TRBV7-9 to TRBJ1-2; D is unresolved. The V gene's germline CDR1 is SEHNR and CDR2 FQNEAQ (reference sequence). This CDR3 has 13 amino acids. Trimming pared 0 bases from V and 6 bases from J, leaving 8 bases between. The CDR3, as DNA: TGTGCCAGCAGCTTAGCGAGTCCTAATGGCTACACCTTC. Translated: CASSLASPNGYTF.

The chain carries TRBV19 and TRBJ1-5, with D perhaps TRBD1 (5 bases). Trimming took 5 bases from V and 3 from J, leaving 11 bases between them. CDR3 size: 14 residues. Germline CDR1 is LNHDA and CDR2 is SQIVND (reference sequence). The CDR3 spells CASSPQGSNQPQHF. CDR3 DNA sequence: TGTGCCAGTAGTCCCCAGGGTTCCAATCAGCCCCAGCATTTT.

The chain recombines TRBV7-9 with TRBJ1-5; D unclear. V dropped 5 bases and J dropped 5 bases, with 10 bases sitting between them. The V gene's germline CDR1 is SEHNR and CDR2 FQNEAQ (reference sequence). This CDR3 region has 13 residues. CDR3 protein: CASSPDTDQPQHF. The CDR3, as DNA: TGTGCCAGCAGCCCCGACACTGATCAGCCCCAGCATTTT.

The chain uses TRBV18 and TRBJ2-1, with 8 bases identical to TRBD1. Germline V CDR1 and CDR2: KGHSH, LQKENI. V dropped 3 bases and J dropped 6; count of bases not matched to a gene: 7. The CDR3 covers 15 residues. The CDR3 nucleotides read TGTGCCAGCTCACCGGGGATCGGACAGGGCAATGAGCAGTTCTTC. This encodes CASSPGIGQGNEQFF.

V gene TRBV11-2 combines with J gene TRBJ1-5, with a possible D match to TRBD1 (5 bases). Per germline, CDR1 SGHAT and CDR2 FQNNGV. The CDR3 contains 15 residues. Trimming removed 1 base at V and 2 bases at J, with 9 bases between. CDR3 amino acids: CASSLGGAGNQPQHF. CDR3 DNA sequence: TGTGCCAGCAGCTTAGGGGGCGCTGGCAATCAGCCCCAGCATTTT.

J is TRBJ2-5 and V is TRBV12-3 or TRBV12-4, with D possibly TRBD1 on 6 matching bases. The CDR3 runs 12 residues. Trimming took off 5 bases at V and 14 bases at J, with 18 bases between the two ends. The CDR3 nucleotides read TGTGCCAGCAGTACAGGGTTTGTGGGTCAATACTTC. Residues: CASSTGFVGQYF.

The chain employs TRBV28 and TRBJ2-1; maybe TRBD2 (5 bases). The germline CDR1 and CDR2 sequences are MDHEN and SYDVKM. Trimming removed 6 bases at V and 4 bases at J, with 7 bases between. CDR3 length equals 12 residues. The CDR3: CASRGGYNEQFF. CDR3 coding DNA: TGTGCCAGCAGAGGCGGGTACAATGAGCAGTTCTTC.

For the CDR3, the DNA is TGTGCCAGCAGACTGGCGGGAGGACAAGAGACCCAGTACTTC. Residues: CASRLAGGQETQYF. The rearrangement uses TRBV2 and TRBJ2-5, with 8 bases identical to TRBD2. CDR3 length: 14 amino acids. The germline V gene has CDR1 SNHLY and CDR2 FYNNEI. Germline trimming cut 6 bases from V and 2 bases from J; bases unmatched to any gene: 5.

This chain joins TRBV7-9 and TRBJ2-3; TRBD2 matches at 11 bases. Germline V gives CDR1 SEHNR, CDR2 FQNEAQ (reference sequence). Losses at the gene ends were 2 bases for V and 5 bases for J; bases not matched to a gene: 9. There are 17 residues in the CDR3. The CDR3 nucleotides read TGTGCCAGCAGCTTAAGCTCTAGCGGGGGGTGGATAGATACGCAGTATTTT. This gives the protein CASSLSSSGGWIDTQYF.

The chain links TRBV7-2 to TRBJ1-5; 9 bases are shared with TRBD1. Germline loops: CDR1 SGHTA, CDR2 FQGNSA. The CDR3 spans 15 residues. V dropped 4 bases and J dropped 8; count of bases not matched to a gene: 9. CDR3 in DNA: TGTGCCAGCAGCTCAGAGGGGACAGGGAGGAAGCCCCAGCATTTT. Translating it yields CASSSEGTGRKPQHF.

This chain uses TRBV11-2 with TRBJ2-7, with D unclear. Trimming took 5 bases from V and 0 from J, leaving 11 bases between them. Germline values: CDR1 SGHAT, CDR2 FQNNGV. The CDR3 consists of 14 residues. The CDR3 reads CASSPQHDSYEQYF. The CDR3 DNA is TGTGCCAGCAGCCCGCAACATGACTCCTACGAGCAGTACTTC.

The chain joins TRBV2 to TRBJ1-2, with D tentatively TRBD1 (5 bases). There are 13 residues in the CDR3. V lost 5 bases to trimming and J lost 5 bases, with 12 bases between them. Per the germline V gene, CDR1 is SNHLY and CDR2 is FYNNEI. Written as DNA, the CDR3 is TGTGCCAGCAGTAGCGGGGGATCTTATGGCTACACCTTC. This translates into CASSSGGSYGYTF.

This rearrangement joins TRBV7-8 to TRBJ1-2; 7 nucleotides line up with TRBD1. The V segment lost 4 bases and the J segment 4 bases; nucleotides outside the gene matches: 6. The CDR3 runs 14 residues. CDR1 and CDR2 from the germline V gene are SGHVS and FQNEAQ. The CDR3 DNA reads as TGTGCCAGCAGCTCCCGGGACAGAACCTATGGCTACACCTTC. Amino acids: CASSSRDRTYGYTF.

This clone was recorded a few times. The V gene is TRBV10-3, the J gene TRBJ1-5; the D gene is possibly TRBD1 (6 bases). The CDR3 loop spans 13 amino acids. Germline CDR1 reads ENHRY; CDR2 reads SYGVKD. V shed 10 bases and J shed 9 bases, with 19 bases lying between them. This CDR3 reads CATEDSSIGPQHF. DNA for the CDR3: TGTGCCACCGAGGACAGCTCAATTGGGCCCCAGCATTTT.

This chain links TRBV28 with TRBJ1-5, with D possibly TRBD1 on 6 matching bases. The CDR3 is 15 residues long. CDR1 is MDHEN, CDR2 SYDVKM, per germline. The V gene lost 10 bases and the J gene lost 1 base, with 17 bases spanning the gap. In DNA form, the CDR3 reads TGTGCCACCAAAGGCCCAGGGGACAGCAATCAGCCCCAGCATTTT. It is translated as CATKGPGDSNQPQHF.

V and J are TRBV6-5 and TRBJ1-2; 8 bases align to TRBD1. J was trimmed by 8 bases and V by 4 bases; bases with no gene match: 9. Looked up from germline, CDR1 is MNHEY and CDR2 is SVGAGI. This CDR3 spans 14 amino acids. This CDR3 is CASSSRTGLGGYTF. The CDR3 region has the DNA TGTGCCAGCAGTTCCCGGACAGGGCTGGGCGGCTACACCTTC.

The chain links TRBV28 to TRBJ1-5; no clear D gene. CDR1 and CDR2 from the germline V gene are MDHEN and SYDVKM. The V end lost 1 base, the J end lost 10 bases, and 8 bases lay between the germline ends. This CDR3 has 12 residues. Here the CDR3 reads CASSLYMYPQHF. The CDR3 DNA is TGTGCCAGCAGTTTATACATGTACCCCCAGCATTTT.

The chain is built from TRBV9 and TRBJ1-2; 7 bases map to TRBD1. There are 13 residues in the CDR3. In germline, CDR1 is SGDLS, CDR2 YYNGEE. V shed 4 bases and J 2 bases; nucleotides not matched to a gene: 2. CDR3 region: CASSTRGNYGYTF. The DNA for the CDR3 is TGTGCCAGCAGCACCAGGGGGAACTATGGCTACACCTTC.

This sequence joins TRBV18 and TRBJ2-5; a possible D gene is TRBD2 (6 bases). The CDR3 contains 13 residues. Germline CDR1 KGHSH, CDR2 LQKENI. V lost 3 bases to trimming and J lost 4 bases, with 9 bases between them. The DNA of the CDR3 is TGTGCCAGCTCACCGAGCGGGCGAGAGACCCAGTACTTC. Protein product: CASSPSGRETQYF.

This clone was counted once. This chain joins TRBV6-4 and TRBJ1-3, with TRBD1 matching 7 bases. The CDR3 contains 17 residues. V gave up 4 bases and J gave up 0 bases; unmatched junction bases: 9. Germline CDR1 reads MRHNA; CDR2 reads SNTAGT. CDR3 DNA sequence: TGTGCCAGCAGTGCCGAGGACAGGTCCTTCTCTGGAAACACCATATATTTT. The encoded protein is CASSAEDRSFSGNTIYF.

The V and J genes are TRBV5-1 and TRBJ1-1; 7 bases are a match to TRBD1. The CDR3 is 16 amino acids. Germline V gives CDR1 SGHRS, CDR2 YFSETQ. The ends lost 1 base at V and 0 bases at J; junction bases unmatched: 6. CDR3 region: CASSLYLGQLNTEAFF. The CDR3 bases are TGCGCCAGCAGCTTGTACCTGGGACAGTTGAACACTGAAGCTTTCTTT. Supplemented by reference TRBV5-1 and TRBJ1-1, the full variable domain reads KAGVTQTPRYLIKTRGQQVTLSCSPISGHRSVSWYQQTPGQGLQFLFEYFSETQRNKGNFPGRFSGRQFSNSRSEMNVSTLELGDSALYLCASSLYLGQLNTEAFFGQGTRLTVV.

V gene TRBV30 combines with J gene TRBJ1-4, with TRBD1 identical over 7 bases. J gave up 4 bases and V 2 bases, and 4 bases lay outside the gene matches. Germline CDR1 and CDR2: GTSNPN and SVGIG (reference sequence). This CDR3 comprises 14 residues. CDR3 in DNA: TGTGCCTGGAGTCTCCGGGACAGTAATGAAAAACTGTTTTTT. Translated: CAWSLRDSNEKLFF. The full variable domain, its missing parts supplied by reference TRBV30 and TRBJ1-4, is SQTIHQWPATLVQPVGSPLSLECTVEGTSNPNLYWYRQAAGRGLQLLFYSVGIGQISSEVPQNLSASRPQDRQFILSSKKLLLSDSGFYLCAWSLRDSNEKLFFGSGTQLSVL.